These 28 T cell receptor beta chains originate from one sample sequenced in a study of T cell changes during pregnancy in multiple sclerosis. Using immunoSEQ multiplex PCR, the repertoire was profiled, and TCRdb retains in-frame clones only, with some absent. The sample consists of about 70,000 clones, roughly 94% of them appearing once. The sequences come from peripheral blood, collected in the third trimester of pregnancy. The receptors were sampled from a female donor with multiple sclerosis, enrolled in a pregnancy study.

The chain combines TRBV18 with TRBJ1-1; 8 nucleotides agree with TRBD1. After removal of 5 bases from V and 4 bases from J, the junction contained 9 bases not matched to a gene. The CDR3 spans 15 residues. CDR1 and CDR2 from the germline V gene are KGHSH and LQKENI. In DNA form, the CDR3 reads TGTGCCAGCTCAGCCGGACAGGGTTACAGCACTGAAGCTTTCTTT. It yields the protein CASSAGQGYSTEAFF.

The rearrangement joins TRBV18 to TRBJ1-4; D is undetermined. Trimming took 2 bases from V and 5 from J, leaving 6 bases between them. Germline V gene sequence: CDR1 KGHSH, CDR2 LQKENI. This CDR3 contains 13 residues. The CDR3 sequence: CASSPGGNEKLFF. The DNA for the CDR3 is TGTGCCAGCTCACCAGGAGGGAATGAAAAACTGTTTTTT.

This chain links TRBV7-9 with TRBJ2-1, with 9 bases identical to TRBD1. V lost 4 bases and J lost 6; bases outside the gene matches: 10. CDR3 length: 16 residues. From germline, CDR1 is SEHNR and CDR2 FQNEAQ (reference sequence). The CDR3 region has the DNA TGTGCCAGCAGCTCCTACCGGGACAGGGTTGGCAATGAGCAGTTCTTC. Amino acid sequence: CASSSYRDRVGNEQFF.

This clone was observed once. The chain is built from TRBV5-1 and TRBJ2-7; 7 bases are a match to TRBD1. The V gene's germline CDR1 is SGHRS and CDR2 YFSETQ. CDR3 length equals 14 residues. Trimming took 0 bases from V and 5 from J; bases not matched to a gene: 5. The CDR3 is CASSLAGQGDEQYF. The CDR3 DNA reads TGCGCCAGCAGCTTGGCCGGGCAGGGGGACGAGCAGTACTTC.

V gene TRBV25-1 combines with J gene TRBJ1-1; a possible D gene is TRBD1 (5 bases). The CDR3 length is 13 residues. Trimming took 2 bases from V and 3 from J, leaving 7 bases between them. Germline assignment: CDR1 MGHDK and CDR2 SYGVNS. The CDR3 loop reads CASSEGGYTEAFF. CDR3 DNA sequence: TGTGCCAGCAGTGAAGGGGGGTACACTGAAGCTTTCTTT. Looking up the rest from reference TRBV25-1 and TRBJ1-1 gives the full variable domain: EADIYQTPRYLVIGTGKKITLECSQTMGHDKMYWYQQDPGMELHLIHYSYGVNSTEKGDLSSESTVSRIRTEHFPLTLESARPSHTSQYLCASSEGGYTEAFFGQGTRLTVV.

V gene TRBV7-3 combines with J gene TRBJ2-1, with TRBD2 matching over 8 bases. The CDR3 is 16 amino acids. V dropped 4 bases and J dropped 5; count of bases not matched to a gene: 10. Germline loops: CDR1 SGHTA, CDR2 FQGTGA. This CDR3 reads CASSSALAAAHNEQFF. The CDR3 DNA is TGTGCCAGCAGCTCCGCACTAGCGGCGGCTCACAATGAGCAGTTCTTC.

This rearrangement joins TRBV2 to TRBJ2-2; 10 bases align to TRBD2. V lost 2 bases, J lost 2 bases, and 8 bases stayed unmatched. This CDR3 contains 18 residues. CDR1 is SNHLY, CDR2 FYNNEI, per germline. The CDR3 region has the DNA TGTGCCAGCAGTGAATTGGGGAGCGGGGGGGAAAACACCGGGGAGCTGTTTTTT. This sequence encodes CASSELGSGGENTGELFF.

This chain joins TRBV19 and TRBJ1-2, with D maybe TRBD1 (5 bases). In germline, CDR1 is LNHDA, CDR2 SQIVND (reference sequence). V lost 5 bases, J lost 2 bases, and 21 bases lay in between. This CDR3 has 17 amino acids. The CDR3: CASSSPRDRPLNYGYTF. In nucleotides, the CDR3 is TGTGCCAGTAGTTCTCCTCGCGACAGACCACTCAACTATGGCTACACCTTC. Complete variable domain (other parts from reference TRBV19 and TRBJ1-2): DGGITQSPKYLFRKEGQNVTLSCEQNLNHDAMYWYRQDPGQGLRLIYYSQIVNDFQKGDIAEGYSVSREKKESFPLTVTSAQKNPTAFYLCASSSPRDRPLNYGYTFGSGTRLTVV.

The chain carries TRBV4-1 and TRBJ2-3; the match to TRBD2 covers 7 bases. Germline loops: CDR1 MGHRA, CDR2 YSYEKL. The CDR3 has 16 residues. Losses at the gene ends were 3 bases for V and 0 bases for J; bases not matched to a gene: 6. The CDR3 here is CASSHVSGFSTDTQYF. The DNA for the CDR3 is TGCGCCAGCAGCCACGTTAGCGGGTTTAGCACAGATACGCAGTATTTT.

V usage is TRBV7-9 and J usage is TRBJ1-1; D call uncertain. V lost 8 bases and J lost 0, with 10 bases in between. The CDR3 is 13 amino acids. The germline V gene encodes CDR1 SEHNR and CDR2 FQNEAQ (reference sequence). The CDR3 sequence: CASEASVNTEAFF. DNA for the CDR3: TGTGCCAGCGAAGCTTCCGTGAACACTGAAGCTTTCTTT.

This chain links TRBV5-1 with TRBJ2-1; weak D call: TRBD2 (5 bases). The CDR3 has 13 residues. With 2 bases removed from V and 7 bases from J, the gap between germline ends came to 10 bases. CDR1 SGHRS and CDR2 YFSETQ come from the germline V gene. The CDR3 nucleotides read TGCGCCAGCAGCTTCGATCCGGGAAATGAGCAGTTCTTC. It codes for CASSFDPGNEQFF.

V and J are TRBV27 and TRBJ2-5, with 7 nucleotides matching TRBD1. In germline, CDR1 is MNHEY, CDR2 SMNVEV (reference sequence). Losses at the gene ends were 5 bases for V and 5 bases for J; bases not matched to a gene: 11. CDR3 size: 15 residues. CDR3: CASSPSQGMGETQYF. In DNA, the CDR3 is TGTGCCAGCAGTCCCTCACAGGGGATGGGCGAGACCCAGTACTTC.

This rearrangement joins TRBV7-9 to TRBJ1-5; 9 nucleotides match TRBD1. The CDR3 contains 15 residues. V shed 8 bases, J shed 3 bases, and the junction held 8 bases outside the gene matches. CDR1 is SEHNR, CDR2 FQNEAQ, per germline (reference sequence). DNA for the CDR3: TGTGCCAGCGTGACAGGGGGAGAGCCCAATCAGCCCCAGCATTTT. This encodes CASVTGGEPNQPQHF.

Comments on this clone: A read error may account for a junction end that differs from germline. The chain has TRBV7-2 and TRBJ1-2, with unresolved D. The V gene's germline CDR1 is SGHTA and CDR2 FQGNSA. This CDR3 comprises 11 residues. CDR3 coding DNA: TGTGCCAGCAGCTTAGGAGGTGGATCCGACTTC. Translating gives CASSLGGGSDF.

V and J are TRBV27 and TRBJ1-2, with D maybe TRBD1 (5 bases). Germline assignment: CDR1 MNHEY and CDR2 SMNVEV (reference sequence). Trimming removed 2 bases at V and 2 bases at J, with 9 bases between. There are 14 residues in the CDR3. As DNA, the CDR3 is TGTGCCAGCAGTTTAGCAGGGCAGAACTATGGCTACACCTTC. Its protein product is CASSLAGQNYGYTF.

The chain employs TRBV19 and TRBJ2-3, with D possibly matching TRBD2 (7 bases). This CDR3 has 17 residues. Germline lookup yields CDR1 LNHDA and CDR2 SQIVND (reference sequence). Trimming pared 5 bases from V and 0 bases from J, leaving 18 bases between. CDR3 nucleotide sequence: TGTGCCAGTAGTCTCCTGGGAGGGGGACTCAGCACAGATACGCAGTATTTT. This sequence encodes CASSLLGGGLSTDTQYF.

V is TRBV4-1 and J is TRBJ2-3; a weak D match, TRBD2 (6 bases). The V gene lost 3 bases and the J gene lost 4 bases, with 17 bases spanning the gap. The CDR3 covers 16 residues. Germline CDR1 and CDR2: MGHRA and YSYEKL. CDR3 bases: TGCGCCAGCAGCCAGCTAGGACTACTTACCGCAGATACGCAGTATTTT. This translates into CASSQLGLLTADTQYF.

This chain joins TRBV27 and TRBJ1-6, with 9 bases identical to TRBD1. The CDR3 has 18 residues. Germline V lookup: CDR1 MNHEY, CDR2 SMNVEV (reference sequence). V lost 2 bases to trimming and J lost 6 bases; unmatched junction nucleotides: 11. The CDR3 region is CASSLGLGQGKSNSPLHF. The CDR3 DNA reads TGTGCCAGCAGTTTAGGGTTGGGACAGGGAAAATCTAATTCACCCCTCCACTTT.

The V call is TRBV7-2, the J call TRBJ2-7, with TRBD2 identical over 8 bases. V shed 2 bases and J 7 bases; nucleotides not matched to a gene: 10. Per germline, CDR1 SGHTA and CDR2 FQGNSA. The CDR3 totals 15 residues. This CDR3 is CASSLSRGGLGEQYF. CDR3 in DNA: TGTGCCAGCAGCTTAAGTCGGGGGGGCCTCGGGGAGCAGTACTTC.

The chain carries TRBV9 and TRBJ2-2, with a tentative D call TRBD1 (5 bases). V was cut by 6 bases and J by 6 bases, with 6 bases left in between. Germline-derived CDR1 and CDR2 are SGDLS and YYNGEE. CDR3 size: 11 residues. CDR3 loop: CASKGPGELFF. In DNA form, the CDR3 reads TGTGCCAGCAAGGGGCCCGGGGAGCTGTTTTTT.

The V and J genes are TRBV18 and TRBJ1-2; D may be TRBD1 (5 bases). The V and J ends lost 4 bases and 5 bases respectively, with 17 bases between them. Germline CDR1 is KGHSH and CDR2 is LQKENI. This CDR3 has 15 amino acids. CDR3 residues: CASSHSGPKGYGYTF. The CDR3 DNA sequence: TGTGCCAGCTCACACTCGGGCCCAAAGGGGTATGGCTACACCTTC.

The V and J genes are TRBV13 and TRBJ2-3; 7 bases line up with TRBD1. Germline CDR1 and CDR2: PRHDT and FYEKMQ (reference sequence). Trimming took 5 bases from V and 1 from J; bases not matched to a gene: 9. This CDR3 has 16 residues. DNA of the CDR3: TGTGCCAGCAGCCTTACCCCCCAGGGGGGCACAGATACGCAGTATTTT. It translates to CASSLTPQGGTDTQYF.

This clone was counted once. V gene TRBV6-1 combines with J gene TRBJ1-2; 9 nucleotides match TRBD1. The V gene end was trimmed by 7 bases and the J gene end by 12 bases; junction bases not matched to a gene: 9. Germline V gene data show CDR1 as MNHNS and CDR2 as SASEGT. The CDR3 runs to 12 residues. The CDR3 reads CASKRTGESNTF. CDR3 DNA: TGTGCCAGCAAGAGGACAGGGGAATCTAACACCTTC.

This clone was observed once. The chain has TRBV9 and TRBJ2-5, with TRBD2 matching over 10 bases. Germline V gene lookup returns CDR1 SGDLS and CDR2 YYNGEE. Losses at the gene ends were 4 bases for V and 6 bases for J; bases not matched to a gene: 12. The length of the CDR3 is 16 residues. This CDR3 is CASSPGGSGGRKTQYF. The CDR3 coding sequence is TGTGCCAGCAGCCCAGGGGGTAGCGGGGGGAGGAAGACCCAGTACTTC.

V is TRBV2 and J is TRBJ1-5; D gene ambiguous. The ends were cut back, 1 base at V and 1 base at J, with 8 bases in the middle. This CDR3 region has 15 residues. Germline V CDR1 and CDR2: SNHLY, FYNNEI. CDR3 sequence reads: CASSEGTDSNQPQHF. CDR3 bases: TGTGCCAGCAGTGAAGGAACAGACAGCAATCAGCCCCAGCATTTT.

This clone has just one count. The genes are TRBV7-2 and TRBJ1-2, with D unresolved. The CDR3 totals 16 residues. V was pared by 5 bases and J by 4 bases, with 20 bases between. From germline, CDR1 is SGHTA and CDR2 FQGNSA. The CDR3 DNA reads as TGTGCCAGCAGCCGAGAGGGTACGTGGACGGCCTATGGCTACACCTTC. It is translated as CASSREGTWTAYGYTF.

This chain links TRBV14 with TRBJ2-3; possible D gene TRBD1, 6 bases. The V gene lost 1 base and the J gene lost 1 base, with 6 bases spanning the gap. Germline V gives CDR1 SGHDN, CDR2 FVKESK. The CDR3 is 14 residues long. The DNA for the CDR3 is TGTGCCAGCAGCCAAGGGACAGGCACAGATACGCAGTATTTT. This gives the protein CASSQGTGTDTQYF.

This rearrangement joins TRBV2 to TRBJ2-3, with 9 bases fitting TRBD1. CDR1 SNHLY and CDR2 FYNNEI come from the germline V gene. With 8 bases clipped from V and 4 bases from J, the junction kept 13 bases outside the gene matches. This CDR3 region has 16 residues. As DNA, the CDR3 is TGTGCCAGCCGATGGTTCCGGGACAGGGCCCCAGATACGCAGTATTTT. Encoded protein: CASRWFRDRAPDTQYF.